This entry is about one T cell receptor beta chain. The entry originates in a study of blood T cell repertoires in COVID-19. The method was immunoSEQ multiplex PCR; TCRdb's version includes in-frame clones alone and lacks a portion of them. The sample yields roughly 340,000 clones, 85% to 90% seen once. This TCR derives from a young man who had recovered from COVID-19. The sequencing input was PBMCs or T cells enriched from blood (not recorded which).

CDR3 region: CASSRSGGAYEQYF. The CDR3, as DNA: TGCGCCAGCAGCCGTAGCGGGGGGGCCTACGAGCAGTACTTC. This rearrangement joins TRBV4-1 to TRBJ2-7; 11 positions match TRBD2. The trim removed 4 bases at V and 2 bases at J, leaving 1 base unmatched. Germline V lookup: CDR1 MGHRA, CDR2 YSYEKL. This CDR3 spans 14 amino acids.